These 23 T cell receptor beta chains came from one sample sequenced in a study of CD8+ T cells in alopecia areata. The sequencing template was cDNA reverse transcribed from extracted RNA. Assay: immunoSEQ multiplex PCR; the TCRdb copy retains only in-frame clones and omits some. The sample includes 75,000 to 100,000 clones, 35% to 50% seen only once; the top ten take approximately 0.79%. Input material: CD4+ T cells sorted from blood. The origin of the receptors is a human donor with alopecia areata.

The CDR3 loop is CSVGLAGLLGETQYF. CDR3 coding DNA: TGCAGCGTTGGGCTAGCGGGACTGTTGGGAGAGACCCAGTACTTC. The genes are TRBV29-1 and TRBJ2-5, with TRBD2 matching 9 bases. The V and J ends lost 4 bases and 4 bases, in that order; junction bases with no gene match: 10. Germline V gene data show CDR1 as SQVTM and CDR2 as ANQGSEA. CDR3 length: 15 amino acids.

The CDR3 loop reads CASGWSFGDTQYF. The DNA for the CDR3 is TGTGCCAGCGGGTGGTCATTTGGAGATACGCAGTATTTT. The chain uses TRBV27 and TRBJ2-3; no reliable D call. CDR1 is MNHEY, CDR2 SMNVEV, per germline (reference sequence). This CDR3 comprises 13 residues. V lost 8 bases to trimming and J lost 5 bases, with 14 bases between them.

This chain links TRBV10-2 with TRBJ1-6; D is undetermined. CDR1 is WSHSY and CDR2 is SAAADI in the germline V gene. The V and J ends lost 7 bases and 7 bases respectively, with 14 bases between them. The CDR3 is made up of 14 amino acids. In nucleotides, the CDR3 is TGCGCCAGCAACGCATGGGCAGTAAATTCACCCCTCCACTTT. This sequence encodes CASNAWAVNSPLHF.

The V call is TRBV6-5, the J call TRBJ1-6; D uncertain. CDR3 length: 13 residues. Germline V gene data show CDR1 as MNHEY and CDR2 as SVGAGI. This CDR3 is CGSGVSYNSPLHF. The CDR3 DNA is TGTGGGTCCGGGGTCTCCTATAATTCACCCCTCCACTTT.

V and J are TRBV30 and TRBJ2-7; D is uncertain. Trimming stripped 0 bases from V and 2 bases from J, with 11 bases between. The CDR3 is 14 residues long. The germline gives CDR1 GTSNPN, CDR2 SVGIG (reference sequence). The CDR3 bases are TGTGCCTGGAGTGTAGGCCTAACCCCCTACGAGCAGTACTTC. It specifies CAWSVGLTPYEQYF.

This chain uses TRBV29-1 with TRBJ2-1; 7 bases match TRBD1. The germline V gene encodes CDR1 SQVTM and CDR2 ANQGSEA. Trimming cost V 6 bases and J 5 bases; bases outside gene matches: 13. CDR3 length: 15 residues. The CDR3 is CSVANRGQGDNEQFF. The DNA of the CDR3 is TGCAGCGTCGCTAACAGGGGCCAGGGGGACAATGAGCAGTTCTTC.

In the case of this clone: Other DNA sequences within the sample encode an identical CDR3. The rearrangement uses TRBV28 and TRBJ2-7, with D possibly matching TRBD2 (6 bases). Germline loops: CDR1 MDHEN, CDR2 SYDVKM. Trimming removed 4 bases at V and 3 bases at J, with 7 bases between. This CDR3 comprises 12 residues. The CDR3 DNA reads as TGTGCCAGCAGTTCGGGAGACTACGAGCAGTACTTC. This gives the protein CASSSGDYEQYF. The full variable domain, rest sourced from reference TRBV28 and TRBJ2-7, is DVKVTQSSRYLVKRTGEKVFLECVQDMDHENMFWYRQDPGLGLRLIYFSYDVKMKEKGDIPEGYSVSREKKERFSLILESASTNQTSMYLCASSSGDYEQYFGPGTRLTVT.

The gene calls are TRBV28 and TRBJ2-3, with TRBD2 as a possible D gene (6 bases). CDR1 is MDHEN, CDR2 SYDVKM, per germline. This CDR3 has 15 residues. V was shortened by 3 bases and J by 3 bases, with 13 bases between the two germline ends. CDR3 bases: TGTGCCAGCAGTTTGGGAAGCGGGTATACAGATACGCAGTATTTT. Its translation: CASSLGSGYTDTQYF.

CDR3 sequence reads: CSVEWAQTQYF. The CDR3 DNA is TGCAGCGTTGAATGGGCTCAGACCCAGTACTTC. This rearrangement joins TRBV29-1 to TRBJ2-5; D is unclear. The V end lost 2 bases, the J end lost 6 bases, and 7 bases lay between the germline ends. The length of the CDR3 is 11 residues. Germline V gene data show CDR1 as SQVTM and CDR2 as ANQGSEA.

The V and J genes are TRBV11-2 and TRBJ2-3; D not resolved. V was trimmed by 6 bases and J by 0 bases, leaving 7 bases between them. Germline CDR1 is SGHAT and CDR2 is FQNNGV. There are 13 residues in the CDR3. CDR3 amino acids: CASSLTSTDTQYF. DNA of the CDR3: TGTGCCAGCAGTCTTACGAGCACAGATACGCAGTATTTT.

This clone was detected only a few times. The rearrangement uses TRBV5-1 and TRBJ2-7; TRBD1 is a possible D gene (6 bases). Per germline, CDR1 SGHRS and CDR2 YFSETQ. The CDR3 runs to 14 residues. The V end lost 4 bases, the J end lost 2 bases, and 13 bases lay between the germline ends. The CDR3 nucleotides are TGCGCCAGCAGCGGAACCGGGACACCCTACGAGCAGTACTTC. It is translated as CASSGTGTPYEQYF.

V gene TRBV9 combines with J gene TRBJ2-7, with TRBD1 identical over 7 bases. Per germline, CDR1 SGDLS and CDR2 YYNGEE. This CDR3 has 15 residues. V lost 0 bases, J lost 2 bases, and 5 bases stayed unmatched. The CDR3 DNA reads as TGTGCCAGCAGCGTAGCTCCGCAGGGGGCCTACGAGCAGTACTTC. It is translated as CASSVAPQGAYEQYF.

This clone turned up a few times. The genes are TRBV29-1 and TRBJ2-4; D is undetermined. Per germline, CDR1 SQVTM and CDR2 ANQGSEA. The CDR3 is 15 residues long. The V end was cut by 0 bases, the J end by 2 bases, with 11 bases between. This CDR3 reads CSVEDWQETKNIQYF. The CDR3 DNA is TGCAGCGTTGAAGACTGGCAGGAGACCAAAAACATTCAGTACTTC.

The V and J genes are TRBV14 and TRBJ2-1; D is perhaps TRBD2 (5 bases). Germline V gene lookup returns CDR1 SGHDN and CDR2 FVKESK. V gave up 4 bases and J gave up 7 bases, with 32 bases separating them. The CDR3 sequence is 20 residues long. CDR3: CASSLQKLRVGSSVYNEQFF. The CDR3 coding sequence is TGTGCCAGCAGCCTGCAAAAACTAAGAGTGGGGAGTTCGGTTTATAATGAGCAGTTCTTC.

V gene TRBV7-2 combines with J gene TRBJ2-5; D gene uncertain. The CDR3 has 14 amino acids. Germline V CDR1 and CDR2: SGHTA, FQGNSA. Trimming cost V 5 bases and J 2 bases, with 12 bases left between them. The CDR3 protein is CASSPSRSQETQYF. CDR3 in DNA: TGTGCCAGCAGCCCCTCGCGTTCACAAGAGACCCAGTACTTC.

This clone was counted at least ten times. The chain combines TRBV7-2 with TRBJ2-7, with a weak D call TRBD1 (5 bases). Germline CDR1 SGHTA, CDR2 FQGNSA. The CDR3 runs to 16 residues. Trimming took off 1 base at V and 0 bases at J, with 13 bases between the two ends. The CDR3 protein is CASSLVAGPSSYEQYF. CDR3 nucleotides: TGTGCCAGCAGCTTAGTGGCAGGGCCGAGCTCCTACGAGCAGTACTTC.

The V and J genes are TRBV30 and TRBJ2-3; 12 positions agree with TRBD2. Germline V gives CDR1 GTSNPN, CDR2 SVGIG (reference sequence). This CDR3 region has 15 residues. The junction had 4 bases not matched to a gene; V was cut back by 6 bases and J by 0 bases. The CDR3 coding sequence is TGTGCCTGTCACGGGACTAGCGGGAGCACAGATACGCAGTATTTT. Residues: CACHGTSGSTDTQYF.

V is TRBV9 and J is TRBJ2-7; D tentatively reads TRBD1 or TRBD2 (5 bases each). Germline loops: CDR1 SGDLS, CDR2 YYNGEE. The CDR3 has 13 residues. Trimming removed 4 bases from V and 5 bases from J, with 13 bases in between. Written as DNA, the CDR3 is TGTGCCAGCAGCAACCAACTGGGGGACGAGCAGTACTTC. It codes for CASSNQLGDEQYF. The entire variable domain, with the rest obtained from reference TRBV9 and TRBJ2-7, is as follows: DSGVTQTPKHLITATGQRVTLRCSPRSGDLSVYWYQQSLDQGLQFLIQYYNGEERAKGNILERFSAQQFPDLHSELNLSSLELGDSALYFCASSNQLGDEQYFGPGTRLTVT.

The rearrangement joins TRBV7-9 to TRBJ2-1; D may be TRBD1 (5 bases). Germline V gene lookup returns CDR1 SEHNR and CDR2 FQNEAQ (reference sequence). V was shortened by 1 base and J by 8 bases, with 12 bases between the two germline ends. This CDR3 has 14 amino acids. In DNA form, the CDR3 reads TGTGCCAGCAGCTTAGGATTCCAGGGTGATGAGCAGTTCTTC. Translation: CASSLGFQGDEQFF. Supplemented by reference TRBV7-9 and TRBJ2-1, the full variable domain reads DTGVSQNPRHKITKRGQNVTFRCDPISEHNRLYWYRQTLGQGPEFLTYFQNEAQLEKSRLLSDRFSAERPKGSFSTLEIQRTEQGDSAMYLCASSLGFQGDEQFFGPGTRLTVL.

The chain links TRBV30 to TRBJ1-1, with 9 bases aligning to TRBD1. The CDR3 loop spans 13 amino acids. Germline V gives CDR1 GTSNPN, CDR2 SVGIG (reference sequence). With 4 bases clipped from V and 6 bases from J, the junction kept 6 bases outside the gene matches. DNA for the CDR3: TGTGCCTGGATGGGACAGGGATGGCCTGAAGCTTTCTTT. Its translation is CAWMGQGWPEAFF.

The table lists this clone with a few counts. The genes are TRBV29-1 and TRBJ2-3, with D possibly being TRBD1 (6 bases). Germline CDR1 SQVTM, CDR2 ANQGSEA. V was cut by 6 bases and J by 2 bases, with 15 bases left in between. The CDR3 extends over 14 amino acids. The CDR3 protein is CSVTGPGLTDTQYF. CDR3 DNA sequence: TGCAGCGTGACAGGCCCAGGGCTCACAGATACGCAGTATTTT.

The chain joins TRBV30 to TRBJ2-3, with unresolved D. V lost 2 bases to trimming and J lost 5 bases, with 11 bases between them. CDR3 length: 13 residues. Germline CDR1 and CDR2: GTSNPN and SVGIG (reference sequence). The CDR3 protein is CAWSKMEGDTQYF. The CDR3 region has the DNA TGTGCCTGGAGTAAAATGGAAGGAGATACGCAGTATTTT.

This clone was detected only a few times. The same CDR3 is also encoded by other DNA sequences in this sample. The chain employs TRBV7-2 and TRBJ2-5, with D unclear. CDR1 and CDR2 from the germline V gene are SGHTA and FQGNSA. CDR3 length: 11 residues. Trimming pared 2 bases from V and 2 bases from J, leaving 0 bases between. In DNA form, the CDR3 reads TGTGCCAGCAGCTTACAAGAGACCCAGTACTTC. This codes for CASSLQETQYF.